Sequencing of this T cell receptor (beta chain) was carried out in a study of blood T cell repertoires in COVID-19. CDR1 and CDR2 from the germline V gene are MNHEY and SVGAGI. The CDR3 runs to 14 residues. With V trimmed by 5 bases and J by 0 bases, 2 bases remained unmatched. Generated by immunoSEQ multiplex PCR, the TCRdb table keeps only in-frame clones and is missing some. The sample consists of approximately 300,000 clones, about 93% of them appearing once. The sample consisted of peripheral blood. The rearrangement uses TRBV6-5 and TRBJ2-3; TRBD2 matches at 7 bases. This clonotype originated in a woman aged 25 to 45 with COVID-19, enrolled during active disease. The CDR3 spells CASSRGVSTDTQYF. The DNA for the CDR3 is TGTGCCAGCAGTCGGGGGGTGAGCACAGATACGCAGTATTTT.